Below, 24 T cell receptor beta chains from the same sample are listed, as sequenced in a study of T cell changes during pregnancy in multiple sclerosis. Sequencing used immunoSEQ multiplex PCR; TCRdb keeps in-frame clones, though not all of them. The table lists some 60,000 clones, 90% of them singletons. Sequencing was performed on peripheral blood, taken in the first trimester of pregnancy. Receptor source: a female donor in good health, enrolled as a control in a pregnancy study.

The chain employs TRBV5-1 and TRBJ1-2; 8 nucleotides agree with TRBD1. Germline loops: CDR1 SGHRS, CDR2 YFSETQ. J lost 1 base, V lost 2 bases, and 1 base had no gene match. The CDR3 contains 14 residues. The CDR3 loop is CASSLDRGNYGYTF. For the CDR3, the DNA is TGCGCCAGCAGCTTAGACAGGGGTAACTATGGCTACACCTTC.

The rearrangement links TRBV6-5 to TRBJ1-3; D is ambiguous. Germline CDR1 reads MNHEY; CDR2 reads SVGAGI. Trimming took off 1 base at V and 5 bases at J, with 9 bases between the two ends. The CDR3 has 14 residues. CDR3 sequence: CASSYLESRNTIYF. The CDR3 DNA sequence: TGTGCCAGCAGTTACTTGGAGTCTCGAAACACCATATATTTT.

The V call is TRBV5-1, the J call TRBJ1-3, with D unresolved. This CDR3 has 16 amino acids. V was clipped by 4 bases and J by 0 bases, with 14 bases between them. Germline CDR1 is SGHRS and CDR2 is YFSETQ. The CDR3 here is CASSGGPPSSGNTIYF. The CDR3 DNA is TGCGCCAGCAGCGGAGGCCCTCCCAGCTCTGGAAACACCATATATTTT.

This chain uses TRBV28 with TRBJ2-1, with 13 bases identical to TRBD2. The CDR3 totals 16 residues. Germline V CDR1 and CDR2: MDHEN, SYDVKM. Unmatched junction bases numbered 7, after V lost 5 bases and J lost 6 bases. The CDR3 sequence is CASSILRLAGGNEQFF. The CDR3 region has the DNA TGTGCCAGCAGTATACTACGACTAGCGGGAGGCAATGAGCAGTTCTTC.

The chain combines TRBV5-1 with TRBJ1-1; tentative D call: TRBD1 (6 bases). Germline V gene data show CDR1 as SGHRS and CDR2 as YFSETQ. The CDR3 covers 14 residues. V shed 4 bases and J shed 4 bases, with 14 bases lying between them. The CDR3 region has the DNA TGCGCCAGCAGCCCCACAGGGTCCCCCACTGAAGCTTTCTTT. Encoded protein: CASSPTGSPTEAFF.

As DNA, the CDR3 is TGTGCCAGTAGTATACGGGTCGGCTTAGGATCTGAAGCTTTCTTT. Translating gives CASSIRVGLGSEAFF. The genes are TRBV19 and TRBJ1-1; D is unresolved. CDR3 size: 15 residues. Germline CDR1 and CDR2: LNHDA and SQIVND (reference sequence). The V end lost 2 bases, the J end lost 6 bases, and 16 bases lay between the germline ends. Based on the CDR3 plus reference TRBV19 and TRBJ1-1, the full variable domain is DGGITQSPKYLFRKEGQNVTLSCEQNLNHDAMYWYRQDPGQGLRLIYYSQIVNDFQKGDIAEGYSVSREKKESFPLTVTSAQKNPTAFYLCASSIRVGLGSEAFFGQGTRLTVV.

CDR3 sequence: CASSPQTANQPQHF. CDR3 sequence (DNA): TGTGCCAGCAGTCCCCAGACAGCTAATCAGCCCCAGCATTTT. The chain employs TRBV6-5 and TRBJ1-5; a weak D match, TRBD1 (5 bases). The CDR3 spans 14 residues. Per germline, CDR1 MNHEY and CDR2 SVGAGI. Trimming pared 5 bases from V and 4 bases from J, leaving 12 bases between.

Concerning this clone: The sample has other DNA sequences that encode this CDR3 too. The chain carries TRBV5-1 and TRBJ2-1; 7 nucleotides align to TRBD2. V dropped 5 bases and J dropped 1; count of bases not matched to a gene: 6. Germline V lookup: CDR1 SGHRS, CDR2 YFSETQ. The CDR3 runs 15 residues. CDR3 sequence (DNA): TGCGCCAGCAGTAGGACTAGTAGTTCCTACAATGAGCAGTTCTTC. It translates to CASSRTSSSYNEQFF.

The rearrangement joins TRBV11-2 to TRBJ2-1, with 8 bases fitting TRBD2. The germline V gene encodes CDR1 SGHAT and CDR2 FQNNGV. V was pared by 1 base and J by 2 bases, with 1 base of the junction left unmatched. The CDR3 is made up of 15 amino acids. The CDR3 is CASSLVGGAYNEQFF. In nucleotides, the CDR3 is TGTGCCAGCAGCTTAGTCGGGGGGGCCTACAATGAGCAGTTCTTC.

The chain has TRBV18 and TRBJ2-2, with 9 bases aligning to TRBD2. Germline V gene sequence: CDR1 KGHSH, CDR2 LQKENI. The length of the CDR3 is 18 residues. The J segment lost 5 bases and the V segment lost 0 bases, leaving 10 bases of the junction unmatched. CDR3 sequence (DNA): TGTGCCAGCTCACCACCGGTTGCGGGAGGGCCGTTGACCGGGGAGCTGTTTTTT. This encodes CASSPPVAGGPLTGELFF.

J is TRBJ2-1 and V is TRBV28; D is ambiguous. Trimming removed 3 bases from V and 6 bases from J, with 9 bases in between. The germline gives CDR1 MDHEN, CDR2 SYDVKM. The CDR3 runs 13 residues. DNA of the CDR3: TGTGCCAGCAGTTTCCTGCTAGTCAATGAGCAGTTCTTC. Its protein product is CASSFLLVNEQFF. The full variable domain, its missing parts supplied by reference TRBV28 and TRBJ2-1, is DVKVTQSSRYLVKRTGEKVFLECVQDMDHENMFWYRQDPGLGLRLIYFSYDVKMKEKGDIPEGYSVSREKKERFSLILESASTNQTSMYLCASSFLLVNEQFFGPGTRLTVL.

The chain recombines TRBV10-3 with TRBJ1-2, with 8 positions matching TRBD1. V was clipped by 6 bases and J by 1 base; unmatched bases: 7. This CDR3 has 15 amino acids. Germline loops: CDR1 ENHRY, CDR2 SYGVKD. In DNA form, the CDR3 reads TGTGCCATCAGAGACTCTACAGGGGGTAACTATGGCTACACCTTC. Translation gives CAIRDSTGGNYGYTF.

The chain is built from TRBV19 and TRBJ1-2, with D perhaps TRBD1 (5 bases). V lost 6 bases to trimming and J lost 0 bases, with 14 bases between them. The germline V gene encodes CDR1 LNHDA and CDR2 SQIVND (reference sequence). There are 15 residues in the CDR3. CDR3 in DNA: TGTGCCAGTAGCCCCGTGGGGGGAGCTAACTATGGCTACACCTTC. Translation gives CASSPVGGANYGYTF. Drawing the rest from reference TRBV19 and TRBJ1-2, the complete variable domain is DGGITQSPKYLFRKEGQNVTLSCEQNLNHDAMYWYRQDPGQGLRLIYYSQIVNDFQKGDIAEGYSVSREKKESFPLTVTSAQKNPTAFYLCASSPVGGANYGYTFGSGTRLTVV.

The V and J genes are TRBV12-1 and TRBJ1-1; the table's D call, TRBD1, has no DNA check behind it. TRBV12-1 is listed as a pseudogene. The CDR3 extends over 15 amino acids. The CDR3 loop is CASRPPLGSCTEAFF. In nucleotides, the CDR3 is TGTGCCAGCAGACCACCGCTGGGCAGTTGCACTGAAGCTTTCTTT.

The chain employs TRBV30 and TRBJ1-5; 10 bases agree with TRBD1. Germline lookup yields CDR1 GTSNPN and CDR2 SVGIG (reference sequence). The junction had 4 bases not matched to a gene; V was cut back by 0 bases and J by 5 bases. The CDR3 has 15 amino acids. The CDR3 DNA reads as TGTGCCTGGAGTGTACAAGGACAGGGGGATCAGCCCCAGCATTTT. As protein: CAWSVQGQGDQPQHF. Full variable domain (remainder filled in from reference TRBV30 and TRBJ1-5): SQTIHQWPATLVQPVGSPLSLECTVEGTSNPNLYWYRQAAGRGLQLLFYSVGIGQISSEVPQNLSASRPQDRQFILSSKKLLLSDSGFYLCAWSVQGQGDQPQHFGDGTRLSIL.

This clone was picked up one time. V usage is TRBV2 and J usage is TRBJ2-1; 12 bases align to TRBD2. The germline CDR1 and CDR2 sequences are SNHLY and FYNNEI. V lost 5 bases to trimming and J lost 6 bases; unmatched junction nucleotides: 5. CDR3 length: 15 residues. CDR3 sequence (DNA): TGTGCCAGCAGTCGTAGACTAGCGGGGGTCAATGAGCAGTTCTTC. Its protein product is CASSRRLAGVNEQFF. The whole variable domain, filled in from reference TRBV2 and TRBJ2-1, reads EPEVTQTPSHQVTQMGQEVILRCVPISNHLYFYWYRQILGQKVEFLVSFYNNEISEKSEIFDDQFSVERPDGSNFTLKIRSTKLEDSAMYFCASSRRLAGVNEQFFGPGTRLTVL.

This chain connects TRBV27 to TRBJ2-2, with D possibly being TRBD2 (6 bases). CDR3 length equals 16 residues. V was trimmed by 3 bases and J by 4 bases, leaving 15 bases between them. Looked up from germline, CDR1 is MNHEY and CDR2 is SMNVEV (reference sequence). CDR3 residues: CASSLGFGGGTGELFF. The CDR3 region has the DNA TGTGCCAGCAGTTTGGGATTTGGGGGAGGCACCGGGGAGCTGTTTTTT.

The rearrangement uses TRBV6-1 and TRBJ2-5; D may be TRBD2 (5 bases). The CDR3 length is 14 residues. V lost 7 bases to trimming and J lost 7 bases, with 19 bases between them. Per germline, CDR1 MNHNS and CDR2 SASEGT. The CDR3 sequence: CASISAVEVGTQYF. The CDR3 coding sequence is TGTGCCAGCATATCAGCGGTAGAGGTTGGGACCCAGTACTTC.

The chain has TRBV7-6 and TRBJ1-5, with 7 bases lining up with TRBD1. J lost 1 base, V lost 5 bases, and 2 bases had no gene match. Germline V gene sequence: CDR1 SGHVS, CDR2 FNYEAQ. The CDR3 extends over 14 amino acids. CDR3 bases: TGTGCCAGCAGCCGGGGACAGAGCAATCAGCCCCAGCATTTT. Its protein product is CASSRGQSNQPQHF.

The chain is built from TRBV30 and TRBJ1-2; D unclear. The CDR3 totals 14 residues. With 0 bases removed from V and 3 bases from J, the gap between germline ends came to 11 bases. The germline CDR1 and CDR2 sequences are GTSNPN and SVGIG (reference sequence). This chain's CDR3 is CAWSVAGLYYGYTF. DNA of the CDR3: TGTGCCTGGAGTGTAGCCGGGTTGTACTATGGCTACACCTTC.

This clone came up a few times. The J gene is TRBJ2-7, the V gene TRBV15, with 8 bases that match TRBD1. Germline V CDR1 and CDR2: LNHNV, YYDKDF (reference sequence). Trimming removed 0 bases from V and 4 bases from J; junction bases left unmatched: 2. The length of the CDR3 is 14 residues. The DNA for the CDR3 is TGTGCCACCAGCAGAGACAGGGGGCCATACGAGCAGTACTTC. Amino acids: CATSRDRGPYEQYF.

V gene TRBV14 combines with J gene TRBJ2-1; 10 nucleotides line up with TRBD2. With 3 bases clipped from V and 1 base from J, the junction kept 6 bases outside the gene matches. This CDR3 has 17 residues. CDR1 is SGHDN and CDR2 is FVKESK in the germline V gene. CDR3 sequence reads: CASSQNSGRRSYNEQFF. Here the CDR3 DNA reads TGTGCCAGCAGCCAGAATAGCGGGAGGAGGTCCTACAATGAGCAGTTCTTC.

CDR3 sequence: CASSEAYPEMRKPYEQYF. CDR3 in DNA: TGTGCCAGCAGTGAAGCTTATCCCGAGATGAGGAAACCCTACGAGCAGTACTTC. The gene calls are TRBV6-1 and TRBJ2-7; D is unresolved. Looked up from germline, CDR1 is MNHNS and CDR2 is SASEGT. Trimming left V 0 bases short and J 2 bases short, with 20 bases between. This CDR3 contains 18 residues.

This chain connects TRBV11-3 to TRBJ2-5; 14 bases match TRBD2. The J segment lost 0 bases and the V segment lost 10 bases, leaving 10 bases of the junction unmatched. CDR1 is SGHNT and CDR2 is YENEEA in the germline V gene. There are 17 residues in the CDR3. The CDR3 bases are TGTGCCATCCGACTCGGGACTAGCGGGAGCTACCAAGAGACCCAGTACTTC. Its protein is CAIRLGTSGSYQETQYF.